The next 9 T cell receptor beta chains were all read from a single sample in a study of blood T cell repertoires in COVID-19. Profiling relied on immunoSEQ multiplex PCR, and the TCRdb table lists in-frame clones only, not all of them. Here the sample spans more than 350,000 clones, around 87% being singletons. The sample taken for sequencing was peripheral blood. The source is a woman in her twenties or thirties with COVID-19, enrolled during active disease.

The rearrangement links TRBV6-2 or TRBV6-3 to TRBJ1-1; no clear D gene. V was pared by 2 bases and J by 4 bases, with 8 bases between. The CDR3 consists of 13 residues. CDR1 and CDR2 (germline): MNHEY, SVGEGT. As DNA, the CDR3 is TGTGCCAGCAGTTACACCGCGTTCACTGAAGCTTTCTTT. Encoded protein: CASSYTAFTEAFF.

This rearrangement joins TRBV29-1 to TRBJ2-5, with TRBD1 matching 7 bases. V dropped 1 base and J dropped 1; count of bases not matched to a gene: 6. This CDR3 is 15 amino acids long. Germline CDR1 SQVTM, CDR2 ANQGSEA. CDR3 protein: CSVEVMGTAQETQYF. The CDR3 DNA reads as TGCAGCGTTGAAGTTATGGGGACAGCCCAAGAGACCCAGTACTTC.

This chain joins TRBV28 and TRBJ2-2; 10 nucleotides agree with TRBD2. CDR3 size: 15 residues. The J segment lost 6 bases and the V segment lost 3 bases, leaving 4 bases of the junction unmatched. Germline-derived CDR1 and CDR2 are MDHEN and SYDVKM. CDR3 in DNA: TGTGCCAGCAGTTTGCTAGCGGGAGCCGCCGGGGAGCTGTTTTTT. Translated: CASSLLAGAAGELFF. The full variable domain, with the rest looked up from reference TRBV28 and TRBJ2-2, is DVKVTQSSRYLVKRTGEKVFLECVQDMDHENMFWYRQDPGLGLRLIYFSYDVKMKEKGDIPEGYSVSREKKERFSLILESASTNQTSMYLCASSLLAGAAGELFFGEGSRLTVL.

This chain connects TRBV10-3 to TRBJ2-7; 13 nucleotides line up with TRBD2. Germline-derived CDR1 and CDR2 are ENHRY and SYGVKD. The CDR3 is 16 residues long. With V trimmed by 7 bases and J by 5 bases, 11 bases remained unmatched. The CDR3 DNA sequence: TGTGCCATCAATGATTCGCCGGGACTAGCGGGAAACGAGCAGTACTTC. The encoded protein is CAINDSPGLAGNEQYF.

This clone has just a few counts. CDR3: CASSLTSGGTGELFF. CDR3 bases: TGTGCCAGCAGCTTAACTAGCGGGGGAACCGGGGAGCTGTTTTTT. The V and J genes are TRBV7-9 and TRBJ2-2, with 11 bases identical to TRBD2. This CDR3 has 15 amino acids. V lost 2 bases and J lost 5; bases outside the gene matches: 1. Germline V gene sequence: CDR1 SEHNR, CDR2 FQNEAQ (reference sequence).

The rearrangement uses TRBV2 and TRBJ1-3, with D possibly TRBD1 on 5 matching bases. Germline V gives CDR1 SNHLY, CDR2 FYNNEI. This CDR3 is built from 13 residues. The V gene lost 6 bases and the J gene lost 1 base, with 7 bases spanning the gap. The CDR3 sequence is CASSRESGNTIYF. The CDR3 coding sequence is TGTGCCAGCAGCAGGGAATCTGGAAACACCATATATTTT.

This chain connects TRBV6-1 to TRBJ2-7, with D maybe TRBD2 (5 bases). This CDR3 spans 13 amino acids. Germline V gene sequence: CDR1 MNHNS, CDR2 SASEGT. V was cut by 8 bases and J by 1 base, with 12 bases left in between. The CDR3 here is CASEGRRSYEQYF. The DNA of the CDR3 is TGTGCCAGCGAGGGTCGTCGGTCCTACGAGCAGTACTTC.

A single count supports this clone. V gene TRBV12-1 combines with J gene TRBJ2-2; the table calls TRBD2, which could not be checked here. TRBV12-1 is flagged as a pseudogene. This CDR3 spans 15 amino acids. The CDR3 region has the DNA TGTGCCAGCAGTTTATCGAGCGGGAGTACCGGGGAGCTGTTTTTT. Translation: CASSLSSGSTGELFF.

V is TRBV4-1 and J is TRBJ2-3, with 7 bases fitting TRBD2. The CDR3 covers 15 residues. J gave up 1 base and V 3 bases, and 4 bases lay outside the gene matches. CDR1 MGHRA and CDR2 YSYEKL come from the germline V gene. As DNA, the CDR3 is TGCGCCAGCAGCCACGGGGCGGGAGGCACAGATACGCAGTATTTT. Translation: CASSHGAGGTDTQYF.